This T cell receptor beta chain is from a study of T cells in Graves' hyperthyroidism and ophthalmopathy. Findings and caveats of the study: Model predictions of ophthalmopathy came a median approximately 6 months before onset. Ophthalmopathy stood apart from stable hyperthyroidism in a 13 V-J model.

Amplified TCR beta CDR3 regions derived from RNA transcripts. TCR CDR3 regions were first amplified by RT-PCR with HTBI primers. TCRdb reanalysed the multiplex PCR reads using MiXCR and keeps one entry per CDR3 protein. The sample yields approximately 510,000 distinct CDR3 sequences, approximately 49% seen once. This clonotype appeared a few times. What it recognizes is unknown. CDR1 and CDR2 (germline): MDHEN, SYDVKM. The CDR3 runs 17 residues. The J segment lost 0 bases and the V segment lost 2 bases, leaving 7 bases of the junction unmatched. The specimen was peripheral blood or thyroid tissue (not recorded which). The receptor comes from an adult woman with Graves' disease, either hyperthyroidism or ophthalmopathy (not recorded which). The rearrangement uses TRBV28 and TRBJ1-5, with 7 bases identical to TRBD1. CDR3 region: CASSLPQGVGSNQPQHF. Here the CDR3 DNA reads TGTGCCAGCAGTTTACCGCAGGGGGTCGGTAGCAATCAGCCCCAGCATTTT.